Each of the 20 T cell receptor beta chains below was sequenced from the same sample in a study of T-cell reconstitution after alpha-beta-depleted transplantation in children. Unique molecular identifiers were incorporated when the TCRbeta library was constructed. In TCRdb, the PCR reads were re-called with MiXCR into one record per CDR3 protein. The table shows 400,000 to 550,000 distinct CDR3 sequences, with over 9.5% occurring only once. This sample comprised PBMCs, obtained before TCRalphabeta/CD19-depleted stem cell transplant. Every receptor here comes from a child aged 2 to 10 with inherited bone marrow failure, due to receive a stem cell transplant.

This clonotype has at least ten counts. The genes are TRBV4-3 and TRBJ2-3; maybe TRBD1 (6 bases). V was cut by 0 bases and J by 4 bases, with 11 bases left in between. The CDR3 is made up of 15 amino acids. The germline gives CDR1 LGHNA, CDR2 YSLEER. CDR3 coding DNA: TGCGCCAGCAGCCAAGAGGGGCCAGGGGCAGATACGCAGTATTTT. Protein product: CASSQEGPGADTQYF.

This clonotype was picked up many times. This sequence joins TRBV7-2 and TRBJ2-5; 8 bases are shared with TRBD1. The CDR3 consists of 16 residues. CDR1 is SGHTA and CDR2 is FQGNSA in the germline V gene. The ends lost 1 base at V and 6 bases at J; junction bases unmatched: 10. The CDR3 DNA reads as TGTGCCAGCAGCTTAGGACAGGGGAGCGTTACAAAGACCCAGTACTTC. It is translated as CASSLGQGSVTKTQYF.

This clonotype has ten or more counts. V is TRBV9 and J is TRBJ2-7, with 7 positions matching TRBD1. CDR1 and CDR2 from the germline V gene are SGDLS and YYNGEE. The CDR3 is made up of 15 amino acids. After removal of 4 bases from V and 5 bases from J, the junction contained 12 bases not matched to a gene. Here the CDR3 reads CASSPQTGIQNEQYF. DNA for the CDR3: TGTGCCAGCAGCCCCCAGACAGGGATTCAGAACGAGCAGTACTTC.

This clonotype was recorded at least ten times. CDR3 in DNA: TGTGCCAGCAGTCAGAGCCGTTACGAGCAGTACTTC. It yields the protein CASSQSRYEQYF. This chain joins TRBV6-1 and TRBJ2-7, with D uncertain. The CDR3 length is 12 residues. Germline CDR1 MNHNS, CDR2 SASEGT. The V and J ends lost 5 bases and 4 bases respectively, with 9 bases between them.

The rearrangement uses TRBV28 and TRBJ1-5; TRBD1 agrees at 10 bases. This CDR3 is 15 amino acids long. In germline, CDR1 is MDHEN, CDR2 SYDVKM. V lost 6 bases to trimming and J lost 2 bases; unmatched junction nucleotides: 4. This chain's CDR3 is CASRQTGGGNQPQHF. The CDR3 nucleotides are TGTGCCAGCAGACAGACAGGGGGCGGCAATCAGCCCCAGCATTTT.

The rearrangement joins TRBV7-2 to TRBJ2-1, with no clear D. The germline CDR1 and CDR2 sequences are SGHTA and FQGNSA. The CDR3 length is 14 residues. V lost 6 bases and J lost 0, with 9 bases in between. The CDR3 sequence: CASRPRRSYNEQFF. The CDR3 coding sequence is TGTGCCAGCAGACCGCGACGCTCCTACAATGAGCAGTTCTTC. The complete variable domain, with remaining parts taken from reference TRBV7-2 and TRBJ2-1, reads GAGVSQSPSNKVTEKGKDVELRCDPISGHTALYWYRQSLGQGLEFLIYFQGNSAPDKSGLPSDRFSAERTGGSVSTLTIQRTQQEDSAVYLCASRPRRSYNEQFFGPGTRLTVL.

The sample holds many counts of this clonotype. CDR3 nucleotide sequence: TGTGCCAGCAGTTTACTAGCGGTACTGGGGGATACGCAGTATTTT. Protein product: CASSLLAVLGDTQYF. V is TRBV27 and J is TRBJ2-3, with 7 bases identical to TRBD2. The CDR3 has 15 residues. The V gene's germline CDR1 is MNHEY and CDR2 SMNVEV (reference sequence). After removal of 2 bases from V and 6 bases from J, the junction contained 8 bases not matched to a gene.

This clonotype was counted only a few times. In nucleotides, the CDR3 is TGTGCCAGCAGCATGGAAAGTGAGCAGTTCTTC. Its translation: CASSMESEQFF. The V gene is TRBV11-2, the J gene TRBJ2-1; D gene unclear. The CDR3 consists of 11 residues. Trimming pared 5 bases from V and 9 bases from J, leaving 8 bases between. The germline V gene has CDR1 SGHAT and CDR2 FQNNGV.

Turning to this clonotype: This may be a read error: a much more frequent sequence differs by one nucleotide. The conserved phenylalanine or tryptophan is not found at the CDR3 terminus, so this likely reflects a read error. This chain uses TRBV4-2 with TRBJ2-7; D is perhaps TRBD1 (6 bases). Germline CDR1 and CDR2: LGHNA and YNFKEQ. The CDR3 extends over 14 amino acids. CDR3 region: CASIQGDKRNEQYL. In DNA, the CDR3 is TGTGCCAGCATCCAAGGGGACAAGCGAAACGAGCAGTACCTC.

This clonotype showed up many times. The chain recombines TRBV7-2 with TRBJ2-3; maybe TRBD2 (6 bases). This CDR3 comprises 13 residues. Germline-derived CDR1 and CDR2 are SGHTA and FQGNSA. V lost 5 bases, J lost 6 bases, and 12 bases lay in between. The CDR3 loop reads CASSLGTHDTQYF. In nucleotides, the CDR3 is TGTGCCAGCAGCCTTGGGACTCACGATACGCAGTATTTT. Combining the CDR3 with reference TRBV7-2 and TRBJ2-3 gives the whole variable domain GAGVSQSPSNKVTEKGKDVELRCDPISGHTALYWYRQSLGQGLEFLIYFQGNSAPDKSGLPSDRFSAERTGGSVSTLTIQRTQQEDSAVYLCASSLGTHDTQYFGPGTRLTVL.

This clonotype was observed many times. This chain uses TRBV5-1 with TRBJ1-2; TRBD1 matches 12 bases. With 0 bases clipped from V and 4 bases from J, the junction kept 4 bases outside the gene matches. CDR1 is SGHRS, CDR2 YFSETQ, per germline. The CDR3 is made up of 16 amino acids. CDR3 loop: CASSLVGQGAFYGYTF. CDR3 nucleotide sequence: TGCGCCAGCAGCTTGGTGGGACAGGGGGCATTCTATGGCTACACCTTC.

This rearrangement joins TRBV20-1 to TRBJ2-3, with 9 bases lining up with TRBD2. The CDR3 sequence is 13 residues long. Germline CDR1 is DFQATT and CDR2 is SNEGSKA (reference sequence). The CDR3 nucleotides read TGCAGGGCGCCTAGCGGGACCACAGATACGCAGTATTTT. This sequence encodes CRAPSGTTDTQYF.

This clonotype was seen many times. The chain has TRBV27 and TRBJ2-5; D uncertain. The CDR3 length is 15 residues. In germline, CDR1 is MNHEY, CDR2 SMNVEV (reference sequence). With 2 bases removed from V and 1 base from J, the gap between germline ends came to 11 bases. The CDR3 loop reads CASSLKTSVQETQYF. CDR3 coding DNA: TGTGCCAGCAGTTTAAAGACTTCGGTCCAAGAGACCCAGTACTTC.

In its sample, this clonotype was seen many times. This CDR3 is CSVEWENSYEQYF. CDR3 coding DNA: TGCAGCGTTGAGTGGGAAAACTCCTACGAGCAGTACTTC. The chain combines TRBV29-1 with TRBJ2-7; no firm D call. CDR1 and CDR2 (germline): SQVTM, ANQGSEA. The CDR3 totals 13 residues. V was clipped by 3 bases and J by 0 bases, with 9 bases between them.

This clonotype was seen ten or more times. This rearrangement joins TRBV20-1 to TRBJ1-1, with D hard to call. The CDR3 covers 13 residues. Looked up from germline, CDR1 is DFQATT and CDR2 is SNEGSKA (reference sequence). The CDR3 nucleotides read TGCAGAGGAAGTAGGGATGGAAACACTGAAGCTTTCTTT. Translating gives CRGSRDGNTEAFF.

This clonotype came up many times. This chain links TRBV10-3 with TRBJ2-7; possibly TRBD1 for D (5 bases). Germline-derived CDR1 and CDR2 are ENHRY and SYGVKD. This CDR3 contains 12 residues. V lost 7 bases, J lost 6 bases, and 13 bases lay in between. The CDR3, as DNA: TGTGCCATCACCAAATCAGGGTCCGAGCAGTACTTC. Translation: CAITKSGSEQYF.

On this clonotype: This sequence may be a read error, since a much larger clone differs from it by one base. CDR3 DNA sequence: TGTGCCAGCAGCAAACAGGGGGATCGGGATTCACCCCTCCACTTT. This encodes CASSKQGDRDSPLHF. The chain recombines TRBV5-5 with TRBJ1-6, with TRBD1 identical over 8 bases. After removal of 4 bases from V and 8 bases from J, the junction contained 8 bases not matched to a gene. The CDR3 is made up of 15 amino acids. The germline CDR1 and CDR2 sequences are SGHKS and YYEKEE (reference sequence).

This clonotype has a count of ten or more. This chain uses TRBV6-2 or TRBV6-3 with TRBJ1-5, with 10 bases matching TRBD1. Trimming took 5 bases from V and 5 from J; bases not matched to a gene: 6. Germline loops: CDR1 MNHEY, CDR2 SVGEGT. This CDR3 is 15 amino acids long. The CDR3 nucleotides read TGTGCCAGCAGTCCATTGACAGGGGGCTATCAGCCCCAGCATTTT. Its protein product is CASSPLTGGYQPQHF.

This clonotype showed up many times. The genes are TRBV5-6 and TRBJ2-3; D is perhaps TRBD1 (5 bases). Germline V lookup: CDR1 SGHDT, CDR2 YYEEEE. This CDR3 has 15 amino acids. Trimming pared 0 bases from V and 1 base from J, leaving 9 bases between. The CDR3 DNA reads as TGTGCCAGCAGCTTGGTCAGGGAAGGCACAGATACGCAGTATTTT. This codes for CASSLVREGTDTQYF.

This clonotype was counted between two and nine times. The chain combines TRBV6-2 or TRBV6-3 with TRBJ2-3; 11 bases match TRBD2. Trimming removed 9 bases from V and 4 bases from J; junction bases left unmatched: 21. The CDR3 covers 19 residues. Per the germline V gene, CDR1 is MNHEY and CDR2 is SVGEGT. CDR3 DNA sequence: TGTGCCAGTGCGTGGGACCCCGGGACTAGCGGTACTGTTGCAGATACGCAGTATTTT. Amino acids: CASAWDPGTSGTVADTQYF.